The present entry profiles one T cell receptor beta chain with its context. CDR1 is LGHNA, CDR2 YSLEER, per germline. After removal of 1 base from V and 0 bases from J, the junction contained 1 base not matched to a gene. The CDR3 totals 16 residues. Original handling: Using reference gene primer amplification, nucleated cell counts were estimated. Profiling relied on immunoSEQ multiplex PCR, and the TCRdb table lists in-frame clones only, not all of them. V and J calls and clone size follow that table, whereas D and trimming were derived from the DNA. The sample shows 200,000 to 250,000 clones, around 80% of them seen only once. The sample is drawn from a study of blood T cell repertoires in COVID-19.

Source material: peripheral blood. V and J are TRBV4-3 and TRBJ1-4; 8 bases match TRBD1. The TCR originated in a man younger than 45 with active or convalescent COVID-19. This CDR3 reads CASSQVQGATNEKLFF. The CDR3 DNA sequence: TGCGCCAGCAGCCAAGTACAGGGGGCAACTAATGAAAAACTGTTTTTT.